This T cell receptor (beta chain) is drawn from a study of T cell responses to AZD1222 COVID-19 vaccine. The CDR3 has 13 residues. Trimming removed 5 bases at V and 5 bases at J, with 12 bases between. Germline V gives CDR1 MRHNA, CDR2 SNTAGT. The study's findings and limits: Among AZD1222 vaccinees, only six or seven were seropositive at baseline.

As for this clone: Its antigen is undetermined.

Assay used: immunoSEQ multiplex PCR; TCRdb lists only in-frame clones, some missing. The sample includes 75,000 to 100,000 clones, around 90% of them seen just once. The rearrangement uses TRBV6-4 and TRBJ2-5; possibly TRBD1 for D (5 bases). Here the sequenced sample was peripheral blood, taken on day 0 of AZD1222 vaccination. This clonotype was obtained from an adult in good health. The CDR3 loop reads CASSSGPEETQYF. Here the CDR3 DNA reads TGTGCCAGCAGTTCAGGGCCCGAGGAGACCCAGTACTTC.